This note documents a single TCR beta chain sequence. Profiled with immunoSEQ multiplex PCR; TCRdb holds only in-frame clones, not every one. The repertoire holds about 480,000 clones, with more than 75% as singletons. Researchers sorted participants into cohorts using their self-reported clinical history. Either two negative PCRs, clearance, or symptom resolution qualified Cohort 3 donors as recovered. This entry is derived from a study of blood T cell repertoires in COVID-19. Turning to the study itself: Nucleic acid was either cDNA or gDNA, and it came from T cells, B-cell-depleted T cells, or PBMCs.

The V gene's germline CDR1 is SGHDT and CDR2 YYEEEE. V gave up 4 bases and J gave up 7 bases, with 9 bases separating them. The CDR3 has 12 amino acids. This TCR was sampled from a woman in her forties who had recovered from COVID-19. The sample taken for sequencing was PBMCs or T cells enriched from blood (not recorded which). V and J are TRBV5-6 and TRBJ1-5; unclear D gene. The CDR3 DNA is TGTGCCAGCAGCCGCTGGAGGCAGCCCCAGCATTTT. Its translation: CASSRWRQPQHF.